What follows describes a single TCR beta chain. Antigen specificity is unknown. The data stem from a study of immune cell composition in non-small cell lung cancer. Study-wide findings and caveats: No significant correlation existed between pack-years smoked and tumour clonality. Lung squamous cell carcinoma tumours had significantly higher top 10 clone scores and productive clonality than lung adenocarcinoma.

Sequencing used immunoSEQ multiplex PCR; TCRdb keeps in-frame clones, though not all of them. This sample carries around 6,000 clones, about 77% of them seen once, and the ten largest clones take under 8.5%. Genomic DNA came from frozen unsorted single-cell suspensions. The source material was lung tumor tissue. The clonotype comes from a human donor with non-small cell lung cancer.

CDR3 sequence (DNA): TGCGCCAGCAGCTTGGGGGGGACAGGGGGTGAAGGCTACACCTTC. Its protein product is CASSLGGTGGEGYTF. This chain uses TRBV5-1 with TRBJ1-2; 11 positions match TRBD1. With V trimmed by 0 bases and J by 8 bases, 6 bases remained unmatched. The CDR3 is made up of 15 amino acids. The germline V gene encodes CDR1 SGHRS and CDR2 YFSETQ.